These T cell receptor beta chains were read from a single sample in a study of human T cells and chemical hapten exposure. One entry per CDR3 protein, called by TCRdb with MiXCR from the 5' RACE reads. The sample holds some 78,000 distinct CDR3 sequences; under 10% are singletons and the top ten take about 2.1%. These receptors came from a male donor in good health. The conserved cysteine and the conserved F or W are not part of the CDR3 here. Fields, in order: J gene, clone size, V gene, CDR3 protein. Not all rows give a size; the values are once, few, many and, for expanded clones, a class.

TRBJ2-5	-	TRBV5-1	ASSLAVGTQY
TRBJ1-1	few	TRBV21-1	ASIGQGYTEAF
TRBJ2-1	many	TRBV6-2/TRBV6-3	ASRTGGLDNEQF
TRBJ2-1	few	TRBV20-1	SARGSGGPRNEQF
TRBJ2-6	many	TRBV5-1	ASSQSSGANVLT
TRBJ1-1	-	TRBV5-6	ASSPGRRTEAF
TRBJ2-1	few	TRBV4-3	ASSQEDRGQYNEQF
TRBJ1-1	few	TRBV11-3	ASSFRGQTEAF
TRBJ1-1	many	TRBV20-1	SARDLQGNAF
TRBJ2-3	-	TRBV5-1	ASSLGVRTGSTDTQY
TRBJ1-5	-	TRBV20-1	SARRDSNQPQH
TRBJ2-1	-	TRBV29-1	SVVYPPSYNEQF
TRBJ1-6	few	TRBV11-1	ASSHPRNNSYNSPLH
TRBJ2-7	few	TRBV20-1	SASRDDSYEQY
TRBJ2-7	-	TRBV30	AWSDGTGYEQY
TRBJ1-1	few	TRBV20-1	SARVGEGGTEAF
TRBJ2-7	few	TRBV11-2	ASSALAGSYEQY
TRBJ1-2	few	TRBV13	ASSLGEGGQEGEDGYT
TRBJ2-5	many	TRBV7-6	ASSPNQETQY
TRBJ1-5	few	TRBV6-2/TRBV6-3	ASNGRDRGSNQPQH
TRBJ2-7	many	TRBV6-5	ASSFLAGRADEQY
TRBJ2-2	many	TRBV5-1	ASRFRDTGELF
TRBJ1-6	few	TRBV20-1	SAREPKGGRPYNSPLH
TRBJ1-3	few	TRBV25-1	ASSGVATGNTIY
TRBJ1-1	-	TRBV6-5	ASSYSTRERTEAF
TRBJ1-5	few	TRBV12-3/TRBV12-4	ASSLAGGKPQH
TRBJ1-6	-	TRBV3-1	ASSQVAGGSPLH
TRBJ2-3	few	TRBV12-5	ASGWEPFSGDHTDTQY